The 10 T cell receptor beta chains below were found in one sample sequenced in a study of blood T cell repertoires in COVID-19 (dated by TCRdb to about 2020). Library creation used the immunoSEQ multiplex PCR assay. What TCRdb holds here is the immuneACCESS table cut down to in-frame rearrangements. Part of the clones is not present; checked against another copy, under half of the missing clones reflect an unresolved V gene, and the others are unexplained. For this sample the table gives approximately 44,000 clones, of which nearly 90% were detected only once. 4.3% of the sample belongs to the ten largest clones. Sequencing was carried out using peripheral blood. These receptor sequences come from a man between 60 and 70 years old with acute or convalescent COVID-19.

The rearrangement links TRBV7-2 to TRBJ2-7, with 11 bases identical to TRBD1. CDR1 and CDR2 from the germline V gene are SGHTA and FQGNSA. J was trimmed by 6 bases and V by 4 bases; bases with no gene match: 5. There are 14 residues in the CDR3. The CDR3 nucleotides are TGTGCCAGCAGCTCGGACAGGGGGCCGATCGAGCAGTACTTC. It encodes CASSSDRGPIEQYF. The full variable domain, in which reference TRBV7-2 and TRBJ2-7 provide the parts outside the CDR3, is GAGVSQSPSNKVTEKGKDVELRCDPISGHTALYWYRQSLGQGLEFLIYFQGNSAPDKSGLPSDRFSAERTGGSVSTLTIQRTQQEDSAVYLCASSSDRGPIEQYFGPGTRLTVT.

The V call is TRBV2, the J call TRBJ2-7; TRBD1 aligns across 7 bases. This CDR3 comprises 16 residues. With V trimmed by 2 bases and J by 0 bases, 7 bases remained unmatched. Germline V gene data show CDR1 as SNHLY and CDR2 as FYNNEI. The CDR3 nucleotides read TGTGCCAGCAGTGAATTACAGGGGTTTACCTCCTACGAGCAGTACTTC. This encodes CASSELQGFTSYEQYF.

Here the CDR3 DNA reads TGCAGCGCCCCGGGACTCGGAGATGGCTACACCTTC. It is translated as CSAPGLGDGYTF. The V and J genes are TRBV29-1 and TRBJ1-2, with D possibly TRBD1 on 5 matching bases. This CDR3 has 12 amino acids. V was pared by 7 bases and J by 6 bases, with 15 bases between. Germline values: CDR1 SQVTM, CDR2 ANQGSEA.

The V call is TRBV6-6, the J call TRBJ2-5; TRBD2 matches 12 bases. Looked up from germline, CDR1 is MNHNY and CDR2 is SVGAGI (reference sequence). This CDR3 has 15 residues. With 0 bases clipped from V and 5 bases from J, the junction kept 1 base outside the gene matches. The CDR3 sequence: CASSYSGTSGETQYF. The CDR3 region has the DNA TGTGCCAGCAGTTACTCAGGGACTAGCGGGGAGACCCAGTACTTC.

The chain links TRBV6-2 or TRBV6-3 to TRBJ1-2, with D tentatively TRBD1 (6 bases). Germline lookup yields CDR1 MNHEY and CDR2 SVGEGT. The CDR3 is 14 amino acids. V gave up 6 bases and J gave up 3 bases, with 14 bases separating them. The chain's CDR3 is CASSEQGMYYGYTF. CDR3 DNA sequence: TGTGCCAGCAGCGAACAGGGAATGTACTATGGCTACACCTTC.

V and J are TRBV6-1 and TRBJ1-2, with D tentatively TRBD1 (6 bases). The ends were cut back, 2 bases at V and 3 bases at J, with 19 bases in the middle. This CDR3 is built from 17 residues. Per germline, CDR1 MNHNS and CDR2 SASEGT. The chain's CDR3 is CASSERGVGGEDYGYTF. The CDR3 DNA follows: TGTGCCAGCAGTGAAAGAGGGGTAGGGGGGGAAGACTATGGCTACACCTTC.

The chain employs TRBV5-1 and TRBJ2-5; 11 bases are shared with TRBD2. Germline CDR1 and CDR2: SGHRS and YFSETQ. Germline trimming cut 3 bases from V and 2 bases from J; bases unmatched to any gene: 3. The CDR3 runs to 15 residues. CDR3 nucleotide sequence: TGCGCCAGCAGCTCTAGCGGGGGGCAACAAGAGACCCAGTACTTC. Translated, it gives CASSSSGGQQETQYF.

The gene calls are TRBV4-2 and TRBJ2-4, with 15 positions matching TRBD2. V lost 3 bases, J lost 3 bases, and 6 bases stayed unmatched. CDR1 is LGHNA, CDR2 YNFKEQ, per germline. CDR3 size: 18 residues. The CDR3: CASSQGLAGGVVKNIQYF. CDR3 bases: TGTGCCAGCAGCCAGGGACTAGCGGGGGGTGTAGTCAAAAACATTCAGTACTTC.

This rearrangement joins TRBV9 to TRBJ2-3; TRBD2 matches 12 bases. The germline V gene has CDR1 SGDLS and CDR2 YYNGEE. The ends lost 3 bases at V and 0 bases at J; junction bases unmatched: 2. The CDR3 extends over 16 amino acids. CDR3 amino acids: CASSAGTSGSTDTQYF. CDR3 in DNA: TGTGCCAGCAGCGCAGGGACTAGCGGGAGCACAGATACGCAGTATTTT.

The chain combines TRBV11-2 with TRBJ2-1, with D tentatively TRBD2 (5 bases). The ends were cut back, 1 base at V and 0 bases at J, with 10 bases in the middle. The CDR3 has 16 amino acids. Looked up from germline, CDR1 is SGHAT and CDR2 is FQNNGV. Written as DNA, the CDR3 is TGTGCCAGCAGCTTAGTCGTAGGGAGCTCCTACAATGAGCAGTTCTTC. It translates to CASSLVVGSSYNEQFF.